The next 14 T cell receptor beta chains were all read from a single sample in a study of T cells in Graves' hyperthyroidism and ophthalmopathy. Using RNA transcripts as the source, TCR beta CDR3 regions were amplified. Primed by the HTBI set, a first-round RT-PCR was run on the TCR CDR3. MiXCR, applied by TCRdb to the multiplex PCR reads, yields one record per CDR3 protein. Here the sample spans about 590,000 distinct CDR3 sequences, more than 15% being singletons. Sequencing was done on a sample of blood. These receptors all stem from a woman in her thirties with Graves' hyperthyroidism.

The table lists this clonotype with many counts. The V call is TRBV28, the J call TRBJ1-6; D is unresolved. Trimming took 10 bases from V and 7 from J, leaving 35 bases between them. Germline values: CDR1 MDHEN, CDR2 SYDVKM. This CDR3 spans 20 amino acids. The CDR3 sequence is CATTPPNANNSGSKNSPLHF. The CDR3 nucleotides are TGTGCCACTACTCCACCGAATGCAAACAACTCCGGATCGAAGAATTCACCCCTCCACTTT.

This clonotype was counted ten times or more. The chain has TRBV7-2 and TRBJ2-2, with D possibly TRBD2 on 5 matching bases. The CDR3 is 15 amino acids. In germline, CDR1 is SGHTA, CDR2 FQGNSA. V gave up 5 bases and J gave up 3 bases, with 13 bases separating them. The CDR3 loop is CASSAWTDYTGELFF. The CDR3 DNA reads TGTGCCAGCAGCGCATGGACGGACTACACCGGGGAGCTGTTTTTT.

This clonotype was found many times. The genes are TRBV20-1 and TRBJ2-3; 9 bases are a match to TRBD2. V was pared by 0 bases and J by 5 bases, with 3 bases of the junction left unmatched. There are 14 residues in the CDR3. Germline CDR1 DFQATT, CDR2 SNEGSKA (reference sequence). CDR3 sequence (DNA): TGCAGTGCTAGAGATCAGCGGGAGGTAGATACGCAGTATTTT. Protein sequence: CSARDQREVDTQYF.

Turning to this clonotype: The junction differs from germline at one of its ends, possibly a read error. This chain joins TRBV4-2 and TRBJ2-7, with 8 bases identical to TRBD2. Per germline, CDR1 LGHNA and CDR2 YNFKEQ. This CDR3 is built from 15 residues. The CDR3 DNA reads as TGTGCCAGCAACCAAGCGGGGGCATCGCTCTACGAGCAGTACTTC. It codes for CASNQAGASLYEQYF.

A remark on this clonotype: This clone may be a read error of a much larger clone one base away. The chain joins TRBV7-2 to TRBJ1-6, with 7 nucleotides matching TRBD1. The CDR3 has 15 residues. Germline V lookup: CDR1 SGHTA, CDR2 FQGNSA. V lost 4 bases to trimming and J lost 9 bases; unmatched junction nucleotides: 9. This CDR3 reads CASSYDRVLSSPLHF. CDR3 nucleotides: TGTGCCAGCAGCTACGACAGGGTCTTGAGTTCACCCCTCCACTTT. The full variable domain, its missing parts supplied by reference TRBV7-2 and TRBJ1-6, is GAGVSQSPSNKVTEKGKDVELRCDPISGHTALYWYRQSLGQGLEFLIYFQGNSAPDKSGLPSDRFSAERTGGSVSTLTIQRTQQEDSAVYLCASSYDRVLSSPLHFGNGTRLTVT.

Only a few counts were recorded for this clonotype. The J gene is TRBJ1-1, the V gene TRBV11-2; TRBD1 is a possible D gene (6 bases). Between the trimmed V and J ends, which lost 3 bases and 3 bases, there was a span of 14 bases. The CDR3 covers 15 residues. CDR1 and CDR2 from the germline V gene are SGHAT and FQNNGV. CDR3 sequence (DNA): TGTGCCAGCAGCTTCTCAGGGGCGAGCGACACTGAAGCTTTCTTT. It translates to CASSFSGASDTEAFF.

This clonotype came up many times. The chain employs TRBV6-2 or TRBV6-3 and TRBJ2-7, with 7 bases fitting TRBD2. CDR1 MNHEY and CDR2 SVGEGT come from the germline V gene. The CDR3 loop spans 13 amino acids. V lost 7 bases and J lost 2; bases outside the gene matches: 5. The CDR3 DNA sequence: TGTGCCAGCAATCGCGGGGGTCCCTACGAGCAGTACTTC. Its protein is CASNRGGPYEQYF.

With regard to this clonotype: A read error may account for a junction end that differs from germline. The chain couples TRBV14 to TRBJ2-2; 9 nucleotides agree with TRBD2. From germline, CDR1 is SGHDN and CDR2 FVKESK. This CDR3 is built from 20 residues. The CDR3 spells CANSQESPSGRRYDTGELFF. Written as DNA, the CDR3 is TGTGCCAACAGCCAAGAGTCCCCCAGCGGGAGGAGGTACGACACCGGGGAGCTGTTTTTT.

This clonotype has a count of ten or more. The chain carries TRBV6-2 or TRBV6-3 and TRBJ2-3, with 8 bases matching TRBD2. The CDR3 loop spans 15 amino acids. The J segment lost 3 bases and the V segment lost 4 bases, leaving 6 bases of the junction unmatched. Germline lookup yields CDR1 MNHEY and CDR2 SVGEGT. This CDR3 reads CASSSPSGRTDTQYF. CDR3 coding DNA: TGTGCCAGCAGTTCCCCTAGCGGGCGAACAGATACGCAGTATTTT.

The chain has TRBV7-9 and TRBJ2-2; TRBD1 matches at 8 bases. The CDR3 spans 15 residues. CDR1 and CDR2 from the germline V gene are SEHNR and FQNEAQ (reference sequence). With V trimmed by 6 bases and J by 3 bases, 6 bases remained unmatched. Here the CDR3 reads CASRFLQGDTGELFF. The CDR3 DNA sequence: TGTGCCAGCAGATTCTTACAGGGGGACACCGGGGAGCTGTTTTTT.

The CDR3 sequence is CASSPPPTSGAYEQYF. The CDR3, as DNA: TGTGCCAGCAGCCCCCCCCCCACTAGCGGGGCCTACGAGCAGTACTTC. V and J are TRBV7-9 and TRBJ2-7; 10 positions agree with TRBD2. CDR3 length: 16 amino acids. CDR1 and CDR2 from the germline V gene are SEHNR and FQNEAQ (reference sequence). V was pared by 5 bases and J by 2 bases, with 9 bases of the junction left unmatched.

This clonotype was picked up a small number of times. This chain links TRBV10-1 with TRBJ2-5; perhaps TRBD1 as D (6 bases). The CDR3 sequence is 15 residues long. V gave up 6 bases and J gave up 5 bases, with 19 bases separating them. Per germline, CDR1 WNHNN and CDR2 SYGVQD (reference sequence). The DNA for the CDR3 is TGCGCCAGCAGCGCAATCAGGGGAGTTGGGGAGACCCAGTACTTC. Translation: CASSAIRGVGETQYF.

CDR3 sequence: CASSVTTGQTSISYEQYF. The CDR3 nucleotides are TGCGCCAGCAGCGTCACTACAGGACAGACATCCATTAGCTACGAGCAGTACTTC. The rearrangement joins TRBV5-1 to TRBJ2-7, with D perhaps TRBD1 (6 bases). V lost 4 bases and J 3 bases, leaving 26 bases between the germline ends. Germline CDR1 SGHRS, CDR2 YFSETQ. The length of the CDR3 is 18 residues.

This clonotype showed up many times. The chain recombines TRBV30 with TRBJ1-2; unclear D gene. Germline V gene data show CDR1 as GTSNPN and CDR2 as SVGIG (reference sequence). This CDR3 has 15 amino acids. Trimming pared 0 bases from V and 5 bases from J, leaving 16 bases between. The CDR3: CAWSVLDGMRYGYTF. In DNA form, the CDR3 reads TGTGCCTGGAGTGTATTAGATGGGATGAGGTATGGCTACACCTTC.